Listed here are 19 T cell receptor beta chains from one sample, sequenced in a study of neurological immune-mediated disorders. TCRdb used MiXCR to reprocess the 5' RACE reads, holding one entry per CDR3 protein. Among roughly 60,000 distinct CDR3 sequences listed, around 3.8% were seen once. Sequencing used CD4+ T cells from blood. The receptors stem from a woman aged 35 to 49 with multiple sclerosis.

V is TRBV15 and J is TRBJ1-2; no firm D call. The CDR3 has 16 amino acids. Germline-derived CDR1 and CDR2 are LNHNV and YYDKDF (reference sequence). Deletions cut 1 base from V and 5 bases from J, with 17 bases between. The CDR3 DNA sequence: TGTGCCACCAGCAGAGGAAGACTGACGGAGTTTTATGGCTACACCTTC. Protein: CATSRGRLTEFYGYTF.

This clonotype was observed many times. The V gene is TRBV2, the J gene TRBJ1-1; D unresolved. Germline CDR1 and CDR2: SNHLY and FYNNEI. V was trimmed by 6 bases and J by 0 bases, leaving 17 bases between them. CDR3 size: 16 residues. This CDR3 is CASSIGFVSLNTEAFF. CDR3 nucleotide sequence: TGTGCCAGCAGCATCGGGTTTGTCAGTTTGAACACTGAAGCTTTCTTT. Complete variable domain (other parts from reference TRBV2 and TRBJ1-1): EPEVTQTPSHQVTQMGQEVILRCVPISNHLYFYWYRQILGQKVEFLVSFYNNEISEKSEIFDDQFSVERPDGSNFTLKIRSTKLEDSAMYFCASSIGFVSLNTEAFFGQGTRLTVV.

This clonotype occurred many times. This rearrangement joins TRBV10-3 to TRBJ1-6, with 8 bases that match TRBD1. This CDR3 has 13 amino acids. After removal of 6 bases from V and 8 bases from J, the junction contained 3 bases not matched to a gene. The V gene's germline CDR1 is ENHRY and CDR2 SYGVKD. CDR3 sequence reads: CAIRGQVDSPLHF. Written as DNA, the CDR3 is TGTGCCATCAGGGGACAGGTGGATTCACCCCTCCACTTT.

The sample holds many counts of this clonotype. The CDR3 sequence: CSARDRGRGNEQFF. In nucleotides, the CDR3 is TGCAGTGCTAGAGATCGGGGCAGGGGGAATGAGCAGTTCTTC. This chain links TRBV20-1 with TRBJ2-1; TRBD1 aligns across 7 bases. The germline CDR1 and CDR2 sequences are DFQATT and SNEGSKA (reference sequence). The CDR3 runs 14 residues. The V and J ends lost 0 bases and 7 bases, in that order; junction bases with no gene match: 6.

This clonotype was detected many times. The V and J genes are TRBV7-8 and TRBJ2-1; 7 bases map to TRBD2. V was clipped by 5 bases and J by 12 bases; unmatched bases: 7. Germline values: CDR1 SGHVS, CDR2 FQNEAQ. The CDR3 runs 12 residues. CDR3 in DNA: TGTGCCAGCAGCCCCCTGGGGAGGGGGCAGTTCTTC. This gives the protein CASSPLGRGQFF.

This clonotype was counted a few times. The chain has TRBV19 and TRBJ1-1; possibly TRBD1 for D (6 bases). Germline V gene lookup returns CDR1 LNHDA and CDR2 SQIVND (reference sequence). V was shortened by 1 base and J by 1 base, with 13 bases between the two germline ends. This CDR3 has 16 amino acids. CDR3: CASSIAGAGANTEAFF. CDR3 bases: TGTGCCAGTAGTATAGCGGGCGCAGGGGCGAACACTGAAGCTTTCTTT. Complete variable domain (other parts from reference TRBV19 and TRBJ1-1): DGGITQSPKYLFRKEGQNVTLSCEQNLNHDAMYWYRQDPGQGLRLIYYSQIVNDFQKGDIAEGYSVSREKKESFPLTVTSAQKNPTAFYLCASSIAGAGANTEAFFGQGTRLTVV.

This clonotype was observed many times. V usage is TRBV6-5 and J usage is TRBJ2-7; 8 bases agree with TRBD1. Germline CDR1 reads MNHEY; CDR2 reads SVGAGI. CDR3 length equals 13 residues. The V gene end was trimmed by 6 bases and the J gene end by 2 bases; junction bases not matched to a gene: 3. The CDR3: CASSRDRTYEQYF. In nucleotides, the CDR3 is TGTGCCAGCAGCCGGGACAGGACCTACGAGCAGTACTTC.

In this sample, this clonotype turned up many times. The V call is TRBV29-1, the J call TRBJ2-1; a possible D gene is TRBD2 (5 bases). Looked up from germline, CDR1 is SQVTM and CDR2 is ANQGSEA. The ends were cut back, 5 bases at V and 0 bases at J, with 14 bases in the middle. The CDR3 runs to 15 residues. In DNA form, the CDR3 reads TGCAGCGTTACATCGGGCACTAGCTCCTACAATGAGCAGTTCTTC. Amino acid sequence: CSVTSGTSSYNEQFF.

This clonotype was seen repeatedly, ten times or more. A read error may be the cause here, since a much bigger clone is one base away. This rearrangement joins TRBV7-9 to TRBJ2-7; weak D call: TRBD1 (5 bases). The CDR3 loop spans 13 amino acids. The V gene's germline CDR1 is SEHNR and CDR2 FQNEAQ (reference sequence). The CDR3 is CASSLIDSYERYF. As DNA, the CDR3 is TGTGCCAGCAGCTTAATCGACAGTTACGAGCGGTACTTC.

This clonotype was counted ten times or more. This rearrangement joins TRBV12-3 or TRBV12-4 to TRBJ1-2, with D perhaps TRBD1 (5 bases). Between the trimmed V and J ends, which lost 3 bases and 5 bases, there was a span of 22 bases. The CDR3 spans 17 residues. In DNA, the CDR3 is TGTGCCAGCAGTTTTCGGGGTCTCGGCGGGGCCATTTATGGCTACACCTTC. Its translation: CASSFRGLGGAIYGYTF.

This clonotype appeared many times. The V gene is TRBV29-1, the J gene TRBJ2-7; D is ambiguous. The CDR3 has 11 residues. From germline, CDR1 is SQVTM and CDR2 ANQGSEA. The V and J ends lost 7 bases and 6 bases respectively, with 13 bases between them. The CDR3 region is CSAVKGGEQYF. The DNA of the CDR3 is TGCAGCGCCGTCAAGGGCGGCGAGCAGTACTTC.

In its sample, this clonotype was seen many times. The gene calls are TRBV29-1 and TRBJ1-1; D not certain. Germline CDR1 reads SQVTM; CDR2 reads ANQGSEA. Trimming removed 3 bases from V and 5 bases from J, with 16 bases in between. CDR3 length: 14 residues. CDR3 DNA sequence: TGCAGCGTTGAGACCCGGTTAAGGAGGACTGAAGCTTTCTTT. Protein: CSVETRLRRTEAFF.

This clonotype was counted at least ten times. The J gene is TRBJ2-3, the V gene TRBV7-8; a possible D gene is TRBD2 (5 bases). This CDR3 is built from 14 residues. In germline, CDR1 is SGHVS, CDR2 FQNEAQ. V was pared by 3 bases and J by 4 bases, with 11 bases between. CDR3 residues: CASSFREGSDTQYF. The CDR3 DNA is TGTGCCAGCAGCTTTCGAGAGGGCTCAGATACGCAGTATTTT.

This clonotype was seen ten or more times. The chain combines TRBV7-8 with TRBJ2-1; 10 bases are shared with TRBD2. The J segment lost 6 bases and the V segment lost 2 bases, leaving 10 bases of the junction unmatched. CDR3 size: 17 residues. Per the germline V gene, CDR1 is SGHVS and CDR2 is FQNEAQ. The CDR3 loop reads CASSLLTSGESGNEQFF. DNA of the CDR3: TGTGCCAGCAGCTTATTAACTAGCGGGGAGTCAGGCAATGAGCAGTTCTTC.

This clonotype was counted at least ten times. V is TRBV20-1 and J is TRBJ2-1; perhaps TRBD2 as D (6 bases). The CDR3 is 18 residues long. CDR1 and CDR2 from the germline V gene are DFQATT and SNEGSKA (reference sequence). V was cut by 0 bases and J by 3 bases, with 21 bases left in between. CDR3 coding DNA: TGCAGTGCTAGAGATGGAAGGCTGGGGGGAGCGGTCTACAATGAGCAGTTCTTC. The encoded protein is CSARDGRLGGAVYNEQFF.

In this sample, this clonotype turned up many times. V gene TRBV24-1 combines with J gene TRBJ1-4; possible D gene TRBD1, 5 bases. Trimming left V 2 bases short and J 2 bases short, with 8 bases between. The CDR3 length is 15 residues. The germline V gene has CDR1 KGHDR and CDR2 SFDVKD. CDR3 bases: TGTGCCACCAGTGATTCTGGGGCTACTAATGAAAAACTGTTTTTT. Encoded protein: CATSDSGATNEKLFF.

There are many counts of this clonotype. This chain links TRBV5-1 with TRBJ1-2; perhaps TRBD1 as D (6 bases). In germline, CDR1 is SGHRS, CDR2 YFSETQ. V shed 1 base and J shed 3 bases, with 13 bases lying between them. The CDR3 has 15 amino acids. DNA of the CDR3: TGCGCCAGCAGCTTGAGGGCACAGGGTGACTATGGCTACACCTTC. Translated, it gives CASSLRAQGDYGYTF.

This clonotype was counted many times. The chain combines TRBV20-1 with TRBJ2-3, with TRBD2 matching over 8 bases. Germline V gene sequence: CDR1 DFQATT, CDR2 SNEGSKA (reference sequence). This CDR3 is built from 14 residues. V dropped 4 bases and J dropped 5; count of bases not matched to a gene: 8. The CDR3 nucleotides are TGCAGTGCTAAGTCCCGGGGGGGGCGAGATACGCAGTATTTT. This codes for CSAKSRGGRDTQYF.

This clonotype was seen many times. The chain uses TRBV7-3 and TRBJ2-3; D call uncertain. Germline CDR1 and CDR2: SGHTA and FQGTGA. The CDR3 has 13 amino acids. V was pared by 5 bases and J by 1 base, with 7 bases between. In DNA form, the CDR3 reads TGTGCCAGCAGCCGAGTGGGCACAGATACGCAGTATTTT. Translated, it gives CASSRVGTDTQYF.